The rows below give T cell receptor beta chains drawn from one sample of a study of Tregs in tolerant kidney transplant recipients. TCRdb's copy holds only in-frame clones and misses some; the assay was immunoSEQ multiplex PCR. The sample has about 94,000 clones; more than 85% are singletons. The material sequenced was CD4+ T cells from blood, taken before the transplant. The receptors were sampled from a human donor who received a combined kidney and bone marrow transplant. Each CDR3 is given without its conserved first and last residue. The D gene is left open where the match is weak.

>.|TRBV27|TRBJ2-2
ASSWTIGVELF
>.|TRBV29-1|.
SVTVYRTHSYEQY
>.|TRBV10-3|TRBJ2-7
AISESGDIYEQY
>TRBD2|TRBV7-2|TRBJ2-7
ASSFQSGGLYEQY
>.|TRBV7-3|TRBJ2-1
ASSLASAGYNEQF
>.|TRBV13|TRBJ1-1
ASSRIAAGDRTEAF
>.|TRBV29-1|TRBJ1-2
SVERIRPYGYT
>TRBD1|TRBV19|TRBJ2-1
ASSPSTGTSSYNEQF
>.|TRBV7-2|TRBJ1-2
ASSFSIDRKAGYT
>.|TRBV7-2|TRBJ2-7
ASSRMYEQY
>TRBD1|TRBV14|TRBJ1-1
ASSLTGGTEAF
>.|TRBV30|TRBJ1-1
AWSQVGNRGAF
>.|TRBV11-2|TRBJ2-7
ASSFGNGYEQY
>.|TRBV6-5|TRBJ1-6
ASSYGHPSQNSPLH
>.|TRBV27|TRBJ1-2
ASSFREGYYGYT
>TRBD2|TRBV5-1|TRBJ2-3
ASSLDSGRPDTQY
>.|TRBV30|TRBJ1-2
AWSVRRTSKDGYT
>TRBD2|TRBV7-2|TRBJ2-3
ASSLGLAGVSDTQY
>.|TRBV4-2|TRBJ1-1
ASSQDHRSNTEAF
>.|TRBV7-3|TRBJ1-6
ASSPQTGLNSPLH
>TRBD2|TRBV5-1|TRBJ2-2
ASSPGRGGELF
>TRBD1|TRBV18|TRBJ2-5
ASSRRQGEETQY
>TRBD1|TRBV5-1|TRBJ2-3
ASKLPGQGSYTQY
>TRBD2|TRBV7-2|TRBJ2-7
ASSLVTSGDYEQY
>TRBD1|TRBV6-5|TRBJ1-1
ASSYSEPGQGGWAF
>.|TRBV6-5|TRBJ1-6
ASRVDFLNSPLH
>.|TRBV18|TRBJ2-3
ASSPLPGTDTQY
>TRBD1|TRBV10-3|TRBJ1-6
AISESGQGRGNSPLH
>.|TRBV29-1|TRBJ2-7
SVADRRRSYEQY
>.|TRBV5-1|TRBJ2-3
ASSLTSYRTDTQY
>.|TRBV5-4|TRBJ1-6
ASSLDRSSPLH
>.|TRBV15|TRBJ2-5
ATSPRAGMGAETQY
>.|TRBV4-2|TRBJ2-2
ASSRAQGNTGELF
>TRBD1|TRBV5-1|TRBJ2-5
ASSLSSLTGGQETQY
>TRBD1|TRBV5-6|TRBJ1-2
ASSSLPGQGANGYT
>TRBD2|TRBV19|TRBJ2-2
ASRGLANTGELF
>TRBD2|TRBV13|TRBJ2-7
ASSSSGSSPYEQY
>TRBD1|TRBV30|TRBJ1-1
AWSVRAGGTEAF
>.|TRBV18|TRBJ1-1
ASSPRSQGFTEAF
>TRBD1|TRBV7-2|TRBJ1-2
ASSLKGARYGYT
>.|TRBV27|TRBJ2-3
ASSSTLLGSSTDTQY
>TRBD2|TRBV7-8|TRBJ2-7
ASGTPGLLAGRGEQY
>TRBD2|TRBV12-5|TRBJ2-3
ASGELARGSDTQY
>TRBD1|TRBV28|TRBJ1-2
ASSSQGAGGNYGYT
>.|TRBV5-1|TRBJ2-7
ASSLLPTVIYEQY